The rows below give T cell receptor beta chains drawn from one sample of a study of radiotherapy plus CTLA-4 blockade in lung cancer. Sequencing used immunoSEQ multiplex PCR; TCRdb keeps in-frame clones, though not all of them. Found here are under 90,000 clones, 60% to 80% of them singletons; the top ten hold 11% to 15%. Here the sequenced sample was peripheral blood, taken from a patient treated with radiotherapy plus ipilimumab. Receptors were obtained from a human donor with non-small cell lung cancer that progressed on radiotherapy plus ipilimumab. The CDR3 runs from the conserved cysteine through the conserved F or W. D genes are given only for firm matches. Only part of the rows carry a size: once, few, many, or a class if the clone is expanded.

CDR3 protein: CASSLSRDPYNEQFF; CDR3 DNA: TGCGCCAGCAGCTTGTCCCGGGATCCCTACAATGAGCAGTTCTTC; J gene: TRBJ2-1; CDR3 length: 15; V gene: TRBV5-1; D gene: .; clone size: .
CDR3 protein: CASSLGQRAEAFF; CDR3 DNA: TGTGCCAGCAGCTTAGGACAGCGTGCTGAAGCTTTCTTT; J gene: TRBJ1-1; CDR3 length: 13; V gene: TRBV7-9; D gene: .; clone size: few
CDR3 protein: CASISAEGGRGAHGYTF; CDR3 DNA: TGTGCCAGTATATCCGCGGAAGGTGGGAGGGGCGCTCATGGCTACACCTTC; J gene: TRBJ1-2; CDR3 length: 17; V gene: TRBV19; D gene: .; clone size: .
CDR3 protein: CASSFMGQGETEAFF; CDR3 DNA: TGTGCCAGCAGTTTTATGGGACAGGGTGAGACTGAAGCTTTCTTT; J gene: TRBJ1-1; CDR3 length: 15; V gene: TRBV27; D gene: TRBD1; clone size: .
CDR3 protein: CASSKHGTIRSNTEAFF; CDR3 DNA: TGTGCCAGCAGCAAGCACGGGACAATTCGTTCAAACACTGAAGCTTTCTTT; J gene: TRBJ1-1; CDR3 length: 17; V gene: TRBV7-9; D gene: .; clone size: .
CDR3 protein: CASSLGARRDMNTEAFF; CDR3 DNA: TGTGCCAGCAGCTTGGGGGCAAGGCGGGATATGAACACTGAAGCTTTCTTT; J gene: TRBJ1-1; CDR3 length: 17; V gene: TRBV7-2; D gene: .; clone size: few
CDR3 protein: CASSLRGQGTGELFF; CDR3 DNA: TGTGCCAGCAGCCTCAGGGGGCAGGGCACCGGGGAGCTGTTTTTT; J gene: TRBJ2-2; CDR3 length: 15; V gene: TRBV7-3; D gene: TRBD1; clone size: .
CDR3 protein: CASSQDRAGRSGYTF; CDR3 DNA: TGTGCCAGCAGCCAAGATCGTGCAGGGAGGAGTGGCTACACCTTC; J gene: TRBJ1-2; CDR3 length: 15; V gene: TRBV4-2; D gene: .; clone size: few
CDR3 protein: CASSGTTYNEQFF; CDR3 DNA: TGTGCCAGCAGCGGGACGACCTACAATGAGCAGTTCTTC; J gene: TRBJ2-1; CDR3 length: 13; V gene: TRBV2; D gene: .; clone size: .
CDR3 protein: CASSQDLGVGNTIYF; CDR3 DNA: TGCGCCAGCAGCCAAGATCTCGGGGTGGGAAACACCATATATTTT; J gene: TRBJ1-3; CDR3 length: 15; V gene: TRBV4-3; D gene: .; clone size: .
CDR3 protein: CASSQEGTGRKNIQYF; CDR3 DNA: TGCGCCAGCAGCCAGGAAGGGACAGGGCGCAAAAACATTCAGTACTTC; J gene: TRBJ2-4; CDR3 length: 16; V gene: TRBV4-1; D gene: TRBD1; clone size: few
CDR3 protein: CASSSDYEAFF; CDR3 DNA: TGCGCCAGCAGTTCGGACTATGAAGCTTTCTTT; J gene: TRBJ1-1; CDR3 length: 11; V gene: TRBV5-1; D gene: .; clone size: .
CDR3 protein: CASSLGAVPHTEAFF; CDR3 DNA: TGTGCCAGCAGTTTAGGGGCGGTTCCACACACTGAAGCTTTCTTT; J gene: TRBJ1-1; CDR3 length: 15; V gene: TRBV28; D gene: .; clone size: .
CDR3 protein: CASSVALQGVKPGELFF; CDR3 DNA: TGTGCCAGCAGTGTCGCCCTACAGGGGGTCAAGCCCGGGGAGCTGTTTTTT; J gene: TRBJ2-2; CDR3 length: 17; V gene: TRBV6-1; D gene: TRBD1; clone size: .
CDR3 protein: CAISESGGRRETQYF; CDR3 DNA: TGTGCCATCAGTGAGTCAGGGGGGAGGCGAGAGACCCAGTACTTC; J gene: TRBJ2-5; CDR3 length: 15; V gene: TRBV10-3; D gene: .; clone size: few
CDR3 protein: CSVDRGQTYTQYF; CDR3 DNA: TGCAGCGTTGACCGGGGACAGACTTATACGCAGTATTTT; J gene: TRBJ2-3; CDR3 length: 13; V gene: TRBV29-1; D gene: TRBD1; clone size: .
CDR3 protein: CASSPQNGNYEQYF; CDR3 DNA: TGTGCCAGCTCACCACAGAACGGCAACTACGAGCAGTACTTC; J gene: TRBJ2-7; CDR3 length: 14; V gene: TRBV18; D gene: .; clone size: .
CDR3 protein: CASSQEIGLVSNEQYF; CDR3 DNA: TGTGCCAGCAGCCAAGAGATAGGGCTAGTAAGCAACGAGCAGTACTTC; J gene: TRBJ2-7; CDR3 length: 16; V gene: TRBV4-2; D gene: .; clone size: .
CDR3 protein: CASIESNFGAFF; CDR3 DNA: TGTGCCAGCATAGAATCGAATTTTGGAGCTTTCTTT; J gene: TRBJ1-1; CDR3 length: 12; V gene: TRBV2; D gene: .; clone size: .
CDR3 protein: CASSLTGGQDEQYF; CDR3 DNA: TGTGCCAGCAGCTTAACAGGGGGCCAGGACGAGCAGTACTTC; J gene: TRBJ2-7; CDR3 length: 14; V gene: TRBV7-3; D gene: TRBD1; clone size: .
CDR3 protein: CSALAGATYEQYF; CDR3 DNA: TGCAGCGCCTTAGCGGGGGCAACCTACGAGCAGTACTTC; J gene: TRBJ2-7; CDR3 length: 13; V gene: TRBV29-1; D gene: TRBD2; clone size: .
CDR3 protein: CASLSGGAYEQYF; CDR3 DNA: TGTGCCAGCCTTAGCGGGGGGGCATACGAGCAGTACTTC; J gene: TRBJ2-7; CDR3 length: 13; V gene: TRBV28; D gene: TRBD2; clone size: .
CDR3 protein: CASSLEGNTIYF; CDR3 DNA: TGTGCCAGCAGTTTAGAAGGGAACACCATATATTTT; J gene: TRBJ1-3; CDR3 length: 12; V gene: TRBV28; D gene: .; clone size: .
CDR3 protein: CATSSLGTVDEKLFF; CDR3 DNA: TGTGCCACCAGCAGCCTTGGGACAGTGGATGAAAAACTGTTTTTT; J gene: TRBJ1-4; CDR3 length: 15; V gene: TRBV15; D gene: TRBD1; clone size: .
CDR3 protein: CASSPGSPGSTEAFF; CDR3 DNA: TGCGCCAGCAGCCCTGGGTCCCCAGGGTCGACTGAAGCTTTCTTT; J gene: TRBJ1-1; CDR3 length: 15; V gene: TRBV5-1; D gene: .; clone size: once
CDR3 protein: CASSLRLDEKLFF; CDR3 DNA: TGCGCCAGCAGCTTGAGGCTTGATGAAAAACTGTTTTTT; J gene: TRBJ1-4; CDR3 length: 13; V gene: TRBV5-1; D gene: .; clone size: .
CDR3 protein: CASSPNRRAEAFF; CDR3 DNA: TGTGCCAGCTCACCTAATAGGCGGGCTGAAGCTTTCTTT; J gene: TRBJ1-1; CDR3 length: 13; V gene: TRBV18; D gene: .; clone size: .
CDR3 protein: CASSLGTGGDSGNTIYF; CDR3 DNA: TGCGCCAGCAGCTTGGGGACAGGGGGGGACTCTGGAAACACCATATATTTT; J gene: TRBJ1-3; CDR3 length: 17; V gene: TRBV5-1; D gene: TRBD1; clone size: .
CDR3 protein: CAWSVEGEAFF; CDR3 DNA: TGTGCCTGGAGTGTAGAGGGAGAAGCTTTCTTT; J gene: TRBJ1-1; CDR3 length: 11; V gene: TRBV30; D gene: .; clone size: .
CDR3 protein: CASSEVRIQTQYF; CDR3 DNA: TGTGCCAGCAGTGAGGTGAGGATTCAGACCCAGTACTTC; J gene: TRBJ2-5; CDR3 length: 13; V gene: TRBV6-5; D gene: .; clone size: .
CDR3 protein: CASSLGPASGNTIYF; CDR3 DNA: TGCGCCAGCAGCTTGGGACCGGCCTCTGGAAACACCATATATTTT; J gene: TRBJ1-3; CDR3 length: 15; V gene: TRBV5-1; D gene: .; clone size: .
CDR3 protein: CASSLRVQGWLGNTIYF; CDR3 DNA: TGTGCCAGCAGTCTGAGGGTTCAAGGGTGGCTCGGAAACACCATATATTTT; J gene: TRBJ1-3; CDR3 length: 17; V gene: TRBV7-2; D gene: .; clone size: .
CDR3 protein: CASSWGQFYEQYF; CDR3 DNA: TGTGCCAGCAGTTGGGGACAGTTCTACGAGCAGTACTTC; J gene: TRBJ2-7; CDR3 length: 13; V gene: TRBV27; D gene: TRBD1; clone size: .
CDR3 protein: CASSLAPPVGAFF; CDR3 DNA: TGTGCCAGCAGTTTAGCCCCCCCCGTCGGGGCTTTCTTT; J gene: TRBJ1-1; CDR3 length: 13; V gene: TRBV28; D gene: .; clone size: .
CDR3 protein: CASSAPGLDHLGTYEQYF; CDR3 DNA: TGCGCCAGCAGTGCTCCGGGACTAGATCATTTAGGCACCTACGAGCAGTACTTC; J gene: TRBJ2-7; CDR3 length: 18; V gene: TRBV10-2; D gene: TRBD2; clone size: .
CDR3 protein: CSVDRGGNEQFF; CDR3 DNA: TGCAGCGTTGACAGGGGGGGCAATGAGCAGTTCTTC; J gene: TRBJ2-1; CDR3 length: 12; V gene: TRBV29-1; D gene: .; clone size: .
CDR3 protein: CASSGSGLAGGDEQYF; CDR3 DNA: TGTGCCAGCAGCGGTTCCGGACTAGCGGGAGGGGACGAGCAGTACTTC; J gene: TRBJ2-7; CDR3 length: 16; V gene: TRBV13; D gene: TRBD2; clone size: .
CDR3 protein: CAISDRGLDGSEQYF; CDR3 DNA: TGTGCCATCAGTGACCGTGGACTAGACGGATCCGAGCAGTACTTC; J gene: TRBJ2-7; CDR3 length: 15; V gene: TRBV10-3; D gene: TRBD2; clone size: .
CDR3 protein: CASTEGQGWSYEQYF; CDR3 DNA: TGTGCCAGCACCGAGGGGCAGGGTTGGTCCTACGAGCAGTACTTC; J gene: TRBJ2-7; CDR3 length: 15; V gene: TRBV11-2; D gene: .; clone size: .
CDR3 protein: CASSFEFRRDTEAFF; CDR3 DNA: TGTGCCAGCAGTTTTGAGTTCCGGAGGGACACTGAAGCTTTCTTT; J gene: TRBJ1-1; CDR3 length: 15; V gene: TRBV28; D gene: .; clone size: medium-sized
CDR3 protein: CAWSVGLGGANVLTF; CDR3 DNA: TGTGCCTGGAGTGTCGGCCTGGGGGGGGCCAACGTCCTGACTTTC; J gene: TRBJ2-6; CDR3 length: 15; V gene: TRBV30; D gene: .; clone size: .
CDR3 protein: CASSPPGLSSYEQYF; CDR3 DNA: TGTGCCAGCTCACCACCGGGACTGAGCTCCTACGAGCAGTACTTC; J gene: TRBJ2-7; CDR3 length: 15; V gene: TRBV18; D gene: .; clone size: .
CDR3 protein: CASSSDRGYSPLHF; CDR3 DNA: TGTGCCAGCAGTTCGGACAGGGGGTATTCACCCCTCCACTTT; J gene: TRBJ1-6; CDR3 length: 14; V gene: TRBV28; D gene: TRBD1; clone size: .